The 20 T cell receptor beta chains given below trace back to one sample, sequenced in a study of blood T cell repertoires in COVID-19. Sequenced by immunoSEQ multiplex PCR; TCRdb stores in-frame clones only, minus some. The data show some 150,000 clones, with about 84% seen just once and roughly 13% held by the top ten. Sequencing was done on a sample of peripheral blood. The receptor source for this set is a man in his sixties with active or convalescent COVID-19.

CDR3 in DNA: TGTGCCTGGAGAGACAGCTACGAGCAGTACTTC. It is translated as CAWRDSYEQYF. The chain joins TRBV30 to TRBJ2-7; TRBD1 might be the D (5 bases). V was clipped by 3 bases and J by 3 bases, with 6 bases between them. Germline CDR1 GTSNPN, CDR2 SVGIG (reference sequence). The CDR3 has 11 amino acids.

The chain has TRBV9 and TRBJ2-3; 8 bases align to TRBD2. Germline CDR1 and CDR2: SGDLS and YYNGEE. J lost 1 base, V lost 3 bases, and 4 bases had no gene match. This CDR3 region has 15 residues. CDR3 in amino acids: CASSGSGAGTDTQYF. The CDR3 coding sequence is TGTGCCAGCAGCGGTAGCGGGGCCGGCACAGATACGCAGTATTTT.

The genes are TRBV7-2 and TRBJ1-2; maybe TRBD1 (5 bases). Germline assignment: CDR1 SGHTA and CDR2 FQGNSA. The CDR3 extends over 15 amino acids. The V end lost 1 base, the J end lost 0 bases, and 9 bases lay between the germline ends. DNA of the CDR3: TGTGCCAGCAGCTTAGGACAGAGAGCTAACTATGGCTACACCTTC. Translated, it gives CASSLGQRANYGYTF.

V usage is TRBV4-3 and J usage is TRBJ1-5; D is unclear. CDR3 size: 15 residues. Germline-derived CDR1 and CDR2 are LGHNA and YSLEER. With 0 bases removed from V and 1 base from J, the gap between germline ends came to 7 bases. The CDR3 reads CASSQDVQSNQPQHF. For the CDR3, the DNA is TGCGCCAGCAGCCAAGATGTACAAAGCAATCAGCCCCAGCATTTT.

V is TRBV2 and J is TRBJ2-6, with TRBD1 identical over 9 bases. This CDR3 is built from 16 residues. CDR1 is SNHLY, CDR2 FYNNEI, per germline. The V gene end was trimmed by 7 bases and the J gene end by 4 bases; junction bases not matched to a gene: 8. CDR3 coding DNA: TGTGCCAGCATGTCGGGACAGGGACGGGGGGCCAACGTCCTGACTTTC. Amino acids: CASMSGQGRGANVLTF.

This chain joins TRBV29-1 and TRBJ2-1; D remains ambiguous. Germline assignment: CDR1 SQVTM and CDR2 ANQGSEA. CDR3 length equals 11 residues. Trimming cost V 7 bases and J 0 bases, with 4 bases left between them. This chain's CDR3 is CSARSYNEQFF. The CDR3 DNA reads as TGCAGCGCCCGCTCCTACAATGAGCAGTTCTTC.

The chain employs TRBV18 and TRBJ2-1; a possible D gene is TRBD1 (5 bases). Germline assignment: CDR1 KGHSH and CDR2 LQKENI. This CDR3 region has 15 residues. V was shortened by 0 bases and J by 7 bases, with 13 bases between the two germline ends. CDR3 in amino acids: CASSPPWVRGNEQFF. In DNA form, the CDR3 reads TGTGCCAGCTCACCACCGTGGGTAAGGGGAAATGAGCAGTTCTTC.

Here the CDR3 reads CSALTRGTEAFF. CDR3 bases: TGCAGCGCCTTGACCCGGGGTACTGAAGCTTTCTTT. The rearrangement joins TRBV29-1 to TRBJ1-1; D remains unclear. The CDR3 has 12 amino acids. V was pared by 7 bases and J by 5 bases, with 14 bases between. CDR1 and CDR2 (germline): SQVTM, ANQGSEA.

The chain links TRBV9 to TRBJ1-4; D is ambiguous. V was trimmed by 0 bases and J by 0 bases, leaving 3 bases between them. From germline, CDR1 is SGDLS and CDR2 YYNGEE. The CDR3 has 14 amino acids. CDR3 nucleotides: TGTGCCAGCAGCGTAGCTACAACTAATGAAAAACTGTTTTTT. Amino acid sequence: CASSVATTNEKLFF. Full variable domain (missing parts from reference TRBV9 and TRBJ1-4): DSGVTQTPKHLITATGQRVTLRCSPRSGDLSVYWYQQSLDQGLQFLIQYYNGEERAKGNILERFSAQQFPDLHSELNLSSLELGDSALYFCASSVATTNEKLFFGSGTQLSVL.

This clone came up once. Written as DNA, the CDR3 is TGCGCCAGCAGCCTTCGGACTAGCGGGGAGATGATGGGCGAGCAGTACTTC. Amino acids: CASSLRTSGEMMGEQYF. J is TRBJ2-7 and V is TRBV4-1, with 12 nucleotides matching TRBD2. CDR3 size: 17 residues. V trimming: 4 bases; J trimming: 6 bases; junction bases outside the gene matches: 13. CDR1 and CDR2 (germline): MGHRA, YSYEKL.

The chain's CDR3 is CASSRGPGTDTQYF. DNA of the CDR3: TGTGCCAGCAGTAGAGGGCCGGGCACAGATACGCAGTATTTT. The rearrangement links TRBV6-5 to TRBJ2-3; D is possibly TRBD2 (5 bases). Germline loops: CDR1 MNHEY, CDR2 SVGAGI. The CDR3 consists of 14 residues. The ends were cut back, 5 bases at V and 1 base at J, with 10 bases in the middle.

The chain is built from TRBV19 and TRBJ2-5; 12 nucleotides match TRBD2. The germline V gene encodes CDR1 LNHDA and CDR2 SQIVND (reference sequence). The CDR3 has 16 amino acids. The J segment lost 3 bases and the V segment lost 4 bases, leaving 6 bases of the junction unmatched. In nucleotides, the CDR3 is TGTGCCAGTAGTACAAGGACTAGCGGGGATAAAGAGACCCAGTACTTC. Its translation: CASSTRTSGDKETQYF.

The chain has TRBV24-1 and TRBJ2-2, with unresolved D. Germline V lookup: CDR1 KGHDR, CDR2 SFDVKD. The CDR3 runs to 15 residues. Trimming cost V 3 bases and J 4 bases, with 11 bases left between them. The CDR3 sequence: CATSDPRDGTGELFF. The CDR3, as DNA: TGTGCCACCAGTGATCCCCGAGATGGCACCGGGGAGCTGTTTTTT.

The chain couples TRBV7-2 to TRBJ2-5; weak D call: TRBD2 (6 bases). Germline V lookup: CDR1 SGHTA, CDR2 FQGNSA. Trimming cost V 5 bases and J 1 base, with 11 bases left between them. The CDR3 runs 14 residues. CDR3 nucleotide sequence: TGTGCCAGCAGCCTATATAGCGGCCAAGAGACCCAGTACTTC. Translating it yields CASSLYSGQETQYF. Based on the CDR3 plus reference TRBV7-2 and TRBJ2-5, the full variable domain is GAGVSQSPSNKVTEKGKDVELRCDPISGHTALYWYRQSLGQGLEFLIYFQGNSAPDKSGLPSDRFSAERTGGSVSTLTIQRTQQEDSAVYLCASSLYSGQETQYFGPGTRLLVL.

The chain combines TRBV28 with TRBJ1-6, with 8 bases matching TRBD1. Per germline, CDR1 MDHEN and CDR2 SYDVKM. The CDR3 runs 14 residues. Trimming took 6 bases from V and 10 from J; bases not matched to a gene: 8. As DNA, the CDR3 is TGTGCCAGCAGACCACAGGGGGAAGGGTCACCCCTCCACTTT. Its translation: CASRPQGEGSPLHF.

J is TRBJ2-2 and V is TRBV5-4; TRBD1 agrees at 7 bases. CDR3 length: 14 residues. Trimming cost V 4 bases and J 4 bases; bases outside gene matches: 4. The germline gives CDR1 SGHNT, CDR2 YYREEE (reference sequence). This CDR3 reads CASSLRDSTGELFF. The CDR3 DNA sequence: TGTGCCAGCAGCCTCCGGGACAGCACCGGGGAGCTGTTTTTT.

The chain couples TRBV7-9 to TRBJ2-3, with D perhaps matching TRBD2 (6 bases). Germline V lookup: CDR1 SEHNR, CDR2 FQNEAQ (reference sequence). This CDR3 is 15 amino acids long. V was cut by 5 bases and J by 6 bases, with 18 bases left in between. CDR3 region: CASSAKGGHPDTQYF. DNA for the CDR3: TGTGCCAGCAGCGCAAAGGGAGGCCACCCGGATACGCAGTATTTT.

The chain carries TRBV19 and TRBJ2-1; the D gene is possibly TRBD1 (5 bases). Trimming shortened V by 0 bases and J by 5 bases, and 20 bases separated the two germline ends. The CDR3 covers 18 residues. Germline V gives CDR1 LNHDA, CDR2 SQIVND (reference sequence). CDR3 bases: TGTGCCAGTAGTATAGACCCGCGACAAACAGGACCTAACAATGAGCAGTTCTTC. It is translated as CASSIDPRQTGPNNEQFF.

The CDR3 DNA reads TGTGCCAGCAGTGTTGGACAAACTAATCGAGGCTACACCTTC. This sequence encodes CASSVGQTNRGYTF. V and J are TRBV2 and TRBJ1-2; D might be TRBD1 (5 bases). Deletions cut 4 bases from V and 8 bases from J, with 17 bases between. This CDR3 spans 14 amino acids. Germline V CDR1 and CDR2: SNHLY, FYNNEI.

CDR3 amino acids: CASSFSRERQPQHF. The CDR3 coding sequence is TGTGCCAGCAGTTTTAGTAGGGAGAGGCAGCCCCAGCATTTT. The rearrangement links TRBV28 to TRBJ1-5; D gene ambiguous. The V end was cut by 3 bases, the J end by 7 bases, with 13 bases between. Per germline, CDR1 MDHEN and CDR2 SYDVKM. The CDR3 runs 14 residues.